These 21 T cell receptor beta chains originate from one sample sequenced in a study of T cell responses to AZD1222 COVID-19 vaccine. Generated by immunoSEQ multiplex PCR, the TCRdb table keeps only in-frame clones and is missing some. The sample shows 80,000 or so clones, more than 85% of them seen only once. The input for sequencing was peripheral blood, taken 28 days after the second AZD1222 dose. Receptors originate from an adult who received the AZD1222 COVID-19 vaccine.

V usage is TRBV11-2 and J usage is TRBJ1-2; D unresolved. Germline CDR1 SGHAT, CDR2 FQNNGV. The CDR3 extends over 11 amino acids. The V end was cut by 4 bases, the J end by 4 bases, with 4 bases between. The CDR3 loop reads CASSSGYGYTF. CDR3 sequence (DNA): TGTGCCAGCAGCTCGGGCTATGGCTACACCTTC. Using reference TRBV11-2 and TRBJ1-2 for the parts outside the CDR3, the full variable domain is EAGVAQSPRYKIIEKRQSVAFWCNPISGHATLYWYQQILGQGPKLLIQFQNNGVVDDSQLPKDRFSAERLKGVDSTLKIQPAKLEDSAVYLCASSSGYGYTFGSGTRLTVV.

The chain links TRBV5-5 to TRBJ2-7, with 9 nucleotides matching TRBD2. V was clipped by 4 bases and J by 5 bases; unmatched bases: 10. The germline gives CDR1 SGHKS, CDR2 YYEKEE (reference sequence). CDR3 length: 15 amino acids. The DNA of the CDR3 is TGTGCCAGCAGCGCCGGGACTAGCAGAACGCACGAGCAGTACTTC. It encodes CASSAGTSRTHEQYF. Full variable domain (remainder filled in from reference TRBV5-5 and TRBJ2-7): DAGVTQSPTHLIKTRGQQVTLRCSPISGHKSVSWYQQVLGQGPQFIFQYYEKEERGRGNFPDRFSARQFPNYSSELNVNALLLGDSALYLCASSAGTSRTHEQYFGPGTRLTVT.

The V call is TRBV28, the J call TRBJ2-7, with TRBD1 matching 10 bases. V lost 6 bases, J lost 2 bases, and 4 bases stayed unmatched. From germline, CDR1 is MDHEN and CDR2 SYDVKM. The CDR3 length is 14 residues. CDR3 residues: CASSRTGGPYEQYF. In DNA form, the CDR3 reads TGTGCCAGCAGCCGGACAGGGGGACCCTACGAGCAGTACTTC.

The chain has TRBV28 and TRBJ1-1; TRBD1 agrees at 8 bases. The CDR3 loop spans 14 amino acids. With V trimmed by 5 bases and J by 4 bases, 6 bases remained unmatched. Germline CDR1 and CDR2: MDHEN and SYDVKM. The CDR3 region has the DNA TGTGCCAGCAGTCTCTCAGGGGGCCCCACTGAAGCTTTCTTT. Encoded protein: CASSLSGGPTEAFF.

The rearrangement joins TRBV9 to TRBJ1-5, with 7 bases fitting TRBD1. Germline assignment: CDR1 SGDLS and CDR2 YYNGEE. The CDR3 extends over 13 amino acids. V lost 5 bases to trimming and J lost 7 bases; unmatched junction nucleotides: 6. The CDR3 nucleotides are TGTGCCAGCAGTGCCGGGACAGCCCAGCCCCAGCATTTT. Its translation: CASSAGTAQPQHF. Looking up the rest from reference TRBV9 and TRBJ1-5 gives the full variable domain: DSGVTQTPKHLITATGQRVTLRCSPRSGDLSVYWYQQSLDQGLQFLIQYYNGEERAKGNILERFSAQQFPDLHSELNLSSLELGDSALYFCASSAGTAQPQHFGDGTRLSIL.

The chain couples TRBV11-2 to TRBJ2-4, with 8 bases fitting TRBD2. The length of the CDR3 is 19 residues. V gave up 0 bases and J gave up 1 base; unmatched junction bases: 11. From germline, CDR1 is SGHAT and CDR2 FQNNGV. The CDR3 reads CASSLEYFGLAEAKNIQYF. The CDR3 coding sequence is TGTGCCAGCAGCTTAGAATATTTTGGACTAGCTGAGGCCAAAAACATTCAGTACTTC. Full variable domain (missing parts from reference TRBV11-2 and TRBJ2-4): EAGVAQSPRYKIIEKRQSVAFWCNPISGHATLYWYQQILGQGPKLLIQFQNNGVVDDSQLPKDRFSAERLKGVDSTLKIQPAKLEDSAVYLCASSLEYFGLAEAKNIQYFGAGTRLSVL.

The chain recombines TRBV6-2 or TRBV6-3 with TRBJ1-1; no reliable D call. V lost 4 bases, J lost 0 bases, and 12 bases lay in between. The germline V gene encodes CDR1 MNHEY and CDR2 SVGEGT. This CDR3 comprises 15 residues. CDR3 residues: CASSSGGVMNTEAFF. CDR3 coding DNA: TGTGCCAGCAGTTCCGGCGGGGTCATGAACACTGAAGCTTTCTTT.

The chain links TRBV19 to TRBJ2-7, with TRBD2 matching over 14 bases. Germline V gene data show CDR1 as LNHDA and CDR2 as SQIVND (reference sequence). This CDR3 contains 17 residues. V lost 3 bases, J lost 0 bases, and 4 bases stayed unmatched. CDR3 nucleotide sequence: TGTGCCAGTAGTATCTGGGGACTAGCGGGAGACTCCTACGAGCAGTACTTC. Translated: CASSIWGLAGDSYEQYF. Using reference TRBV19 and TRBJ2-7 for the parts outside the CDR3, the full variable domain is DGGITQSPKYLFRKEGQNVTLSCEQNLNHDAMYWYRQDPGQGLRLIYYSQIVNDFQKGDIAEGYSVSREKKESFPLTVTSAQKNPTAFYLCASSIWGLAGDSYEQYFGPGTRLTVT.

The chain couples TRBV25-1 to TRBJ1-2; 9 nucleotides agree with TRBD1. CDR1 is MGHDK and CDR2 is SYGVNS in the germline V gene. V was clipped by 6 bases and J by 8 bases; unmatched bases: 4. The CDR3 length is 12 residues. CDR3 bases: TGTGCCAGCAGAAGGGACAGGGCGGGCTACACCTTC. Amino acids: CASRRDRAGYTF.

The V call is TRBV27, the J call TRBJ2-3; 8 positions match TRBD2. V shed 5 bases, J shed 1 base, and the junction held 5 bases outside the gene matches. Germline values: CDR1 MNHEY, CDR2 SMNVEV (reference sequence). There are 15 residues in the CDR3. The CDR3 DNA sequence: TGTGCCAGCAGTCTGCCAGCGGGAGGCACAGATACGCAGTATTTT. This gives the protein CASSLPAGGTDTQYF.

Here the CDR3 reads CASSPPRDTTTQYF. DNA for the CDR3: TGTGCCAGCAGCCCCCCCCGGGACACCACGACCCAGTACTTC. J is TRBJ2-5 and V is TRBV27; maybe TRBD1 (6 bases). This CDR3 spans 14 amino acids. CDR1 is MNHEY, CDR2 SMNVEV, per germline (reference sequence). Trimming removed 6 bases at V and 7 bases at J, with 18 bases between.

This clone has only a few counts. The chain employs TRBV19 and TRBJ1-6; D unclear. Germline lookup yields CDR1 LNHDA and CDR2 SQIVND (reference sequence). Trimming cost V 4 bases and J 9 bases, with 7 bases left between them. The CDR3 spans 12 residues. The CDR3 sequence: CASSRAGSPLHF. The CDR3, as DNA: TGTGCCAGTAGTAGGGCGGGTTCACCCCTCCACTTT.

The chain carries TRBV5-1 and TRBJ2-1; either TRBD1 or TRBD2 may supply D (5 bases each). V was clipped by 4 bases and J by 5 bases, with 13 bases between them. Germline CDR1 is SGHRS and CDR2 is YFSETQ. The CDR3 spans 14 residues. CDR3 amino acids: CASSPGPTDNEQFF. The CDR3 DNA reads TGCGCCAGCAGCCCGGGACCGACCGACAATGAGCAGTTCTTC.

This chain uses TRBV6-6 with TRBJ1-4; D unresolved. The CDR3 spans 14 residues. The V end was cut by 5 bases, the J end by 0 bases, with 7 bases between. CDR1 and CDR2 (germline): MNHNY, SVGAGI (reference sequence). The CDR3 region is CASSRGSTNEKLFF. The CDR3, as DNA: TGTGCCAGCAGTCGAGGGTCAACTAATGAAAAACTGTTTTTT.

This clone appeared a few times. The chain is built from TRBV20-1 and TRBJ2-1, with 7 nucleotides matching TRBD2. The CDR3 loop spans 14 amino acids. Trimming cost V 3 bases and J 3 bases; bases outside gene matches: 5. Germline V lookup: CDR1 DFQATT, CDR2 SNEGSKA (reference sequence). Written as DNA, the CDR3 is TGCAGTGCTAGTTTGGCGGGAGTCTACAATGAGCAGTTCTTC. This translates into CSASLAGVYNEQFF.

The rearrangement joins TRBV7-3 to TRBJ2-2, with D possibly being TRBD2 (6 bases). The CDR3 covers 14 residues. V dropped 2 bases and J dropped 5 bases, with 9 bases sitting between them. The germline CDR1 and CDR2 sequences are SGHTA and FQGTGA. This CDR3 is CASSLARGTGELFF. CDR3 sequence (DNA): TGTGCCAGCAGCTTAGCCCGGGGGACCGGGGAGCTGTTTTTT.

The chain is built from TRBV3-1 (or the pseudogene TRBV3-2) and TRBJ1-3, with D unresolved. This CDR3 comprises 16 residues. CDR1 and CDR2 (germline): LGHDT, YNNKEL (reference sequence). The germline V and J ends were trimmed by 3 bases and 0 bases, with 12 bases remaining between them. The CDR3 sequence: CASSQTQTGSGNTIYF. Written as DNA, the CDR3 is TGTGCCAGCAGCCAGACCCAGACGGGCTCTGGAAACACCATATATTTT.

The CDR3 sequence: CASSIGGLGNTIYF. DNA for the CDR3: TGTGCCAGCAGCATAGGAGGGCTTGGAAACACCATATATTTT. The chain combines TRBV11-2 with TRBJ1-3; no reliable D call. The CDR3 extends over 14 amino acids. Germline CDR1 SGHAT, CDR2 FQNNGV. Trimming cost V 5 bases and J 3 bases, with 11 bases left between them.

This clone was counted only a few times. The chain couples TRBV10-3 to TRBJ2-2; no firm D call. The CDR3 extends over 14 amino acids. Deletions cut 4 bases from V and 3 bases from J, with 9 bases between. Germline CDR1 ENHRY, CDR2 SYGVKD. The CDR3 sequence is CAISGGSYTGELFF. CDR3 nucleotide sequence: TGTGCCATCAGTGGGGGATCTTACACCGGGGAGCTGTTTTTT.

The rearrangement uses TRBV11-3 and TRBJ2-3; TRBD2 matches 12 bases. The length of the CDR3 is 14 residues. CDR1 is SGHNT, CDR2 YENEEA, per germline. J was trimmed by 6 bases and V by 5 bases; bases with no gene match: 3. CDR3 sequence reads: CASSPGLAGDTQYF. The CDR3, as DNA: TGTGCCAGCAGCCCCGGACTAGCGGGGGATACGCAGTATTTT.

The chain links TRBV19 to TRBJ2-7, with 12 bases matching TRBD1. In germline, CDR1 is LNHDA, CDR2 SQIVND (reference sequence). There are 16 residues in the CDR3. V was pared by 9 bases and J by 3 bases, with 12 bases of the junction left unmatched. The CDR3 protein is CASNNLRDRGLYEQYF. Written as DNA, the CDR3 is TGTGCCAGCAACAACCTCCGGGACAGGGGGCTCTACGAGCAGTACTTC.